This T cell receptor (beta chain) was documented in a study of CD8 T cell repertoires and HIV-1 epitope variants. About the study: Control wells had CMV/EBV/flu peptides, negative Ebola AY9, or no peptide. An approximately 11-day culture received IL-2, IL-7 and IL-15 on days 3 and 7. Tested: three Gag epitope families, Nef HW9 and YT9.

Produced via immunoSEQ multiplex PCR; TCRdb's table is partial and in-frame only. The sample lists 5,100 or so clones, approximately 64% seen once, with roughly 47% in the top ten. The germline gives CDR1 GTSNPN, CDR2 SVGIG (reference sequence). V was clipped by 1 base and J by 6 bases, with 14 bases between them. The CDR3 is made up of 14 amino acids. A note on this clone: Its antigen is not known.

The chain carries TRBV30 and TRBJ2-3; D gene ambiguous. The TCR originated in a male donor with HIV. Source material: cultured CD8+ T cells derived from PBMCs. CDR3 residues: CAWSGEVVGDTQYF. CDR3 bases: TGTGCCTGGAGTGGTGAGGTTGTTGGCGATACGCAGTATTTT.